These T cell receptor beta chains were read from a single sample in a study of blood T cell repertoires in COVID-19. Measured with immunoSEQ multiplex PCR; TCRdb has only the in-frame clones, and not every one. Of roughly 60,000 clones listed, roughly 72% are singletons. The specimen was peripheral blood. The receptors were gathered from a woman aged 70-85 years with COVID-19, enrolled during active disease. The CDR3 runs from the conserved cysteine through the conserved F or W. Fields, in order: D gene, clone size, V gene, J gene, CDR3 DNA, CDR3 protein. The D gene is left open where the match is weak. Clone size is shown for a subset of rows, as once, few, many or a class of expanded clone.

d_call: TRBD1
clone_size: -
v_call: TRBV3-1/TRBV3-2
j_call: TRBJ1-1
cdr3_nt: TGTGCCAGCAGCCAGACAGGGGTCATGAACACTGAAGCTTTCTTT
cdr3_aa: CASSQTGVMNTEAFF

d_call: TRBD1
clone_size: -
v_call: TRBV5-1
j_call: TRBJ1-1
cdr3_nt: TGCGCCAGCAGCCCAGGACAGGGTATGGAAGCTTTCTTT
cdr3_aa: CASSPGQGMEAFF

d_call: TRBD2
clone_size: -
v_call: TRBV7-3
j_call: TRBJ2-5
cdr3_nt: TGTGCCAGCAGCTTAGACGGGAGGGTTGGGGAGACCCAGTACTTC
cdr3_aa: CASSLDGRVGETQYF

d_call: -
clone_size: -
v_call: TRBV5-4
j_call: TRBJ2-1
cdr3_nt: TGTGCCAGCAGCTTGGGGCGTCGACTGCTTGTATCCTACAATGAGCAGTTCTTC
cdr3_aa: CASSLGRRLLVSYNEQFF

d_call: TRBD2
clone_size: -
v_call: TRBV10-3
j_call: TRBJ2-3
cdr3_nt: TGTGCCATCAGTGCTAGCGGGAGCACAGATACGCAGTATTTT
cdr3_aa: CAISASGSTDTQYF

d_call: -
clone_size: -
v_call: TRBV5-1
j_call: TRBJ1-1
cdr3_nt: TGCGCCAGCAGCACCCATCCTACACAGGGTGGGAACACTGAAGCTTTCTTT
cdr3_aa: CASSTHPTQGGNTEAFF

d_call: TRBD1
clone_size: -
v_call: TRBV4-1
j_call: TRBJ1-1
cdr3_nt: TGCGCCAGCAGCCAAGTTTGGGCAGGGGGCCCGAACACTGAAGCTTTCTTT
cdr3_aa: CASSQVWAGGPNTEAFF

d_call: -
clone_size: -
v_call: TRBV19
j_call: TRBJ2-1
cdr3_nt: TGTGCCAGTAGTAGCCGGGACAATGAGCAGTTCTTC
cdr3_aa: CASSSRDNEQFF

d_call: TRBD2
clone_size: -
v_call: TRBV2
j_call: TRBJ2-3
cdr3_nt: TGTGCCAGCAGTGAAGGAGCGGGAGGGCCGTCGGGCACAGATACGCAGTATTTT
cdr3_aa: CASSEGAGGPSGTDTQYF

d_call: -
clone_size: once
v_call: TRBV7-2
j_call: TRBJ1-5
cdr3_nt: TGTGCCAGCAGCTTAGGGGGCCTTGACAATCAGCCCCAGCATTTT
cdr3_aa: CASSLGGLDNQPQHF

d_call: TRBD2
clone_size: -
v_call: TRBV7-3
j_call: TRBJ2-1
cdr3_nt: TGTGCCAGCAGTCCAAGCGGGGGGGCTTACAATGAGCAGTTCTTC
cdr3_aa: CASSPSGGAYNEQFF

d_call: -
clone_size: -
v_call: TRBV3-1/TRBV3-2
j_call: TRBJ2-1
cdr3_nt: TGTGCCAGCAGCCAAGAATCCGCGTATGAGCAGTTCTTC
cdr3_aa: CASSQESAYEQFF

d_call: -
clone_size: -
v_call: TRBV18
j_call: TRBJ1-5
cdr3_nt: TGTGCCAGCTCACCAGGCAATAGCAATCAGCCCCAGCATTTT
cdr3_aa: CASSPGNSNQPQHF

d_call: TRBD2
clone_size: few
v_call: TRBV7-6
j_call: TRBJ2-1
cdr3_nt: TGTGCCAGCAGCTTAAGCGGGGGGTCTTACAATGAGCAGTTCTTC
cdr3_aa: CASSLSGGSYNEQFF

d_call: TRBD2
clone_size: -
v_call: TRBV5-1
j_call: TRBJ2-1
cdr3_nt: TGCGCCAGCAGCGTGACTAGCGGGAGTCGGACCTACAATGAGCAGTTCTTC
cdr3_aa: CASSVTSGSRTYNEQFF

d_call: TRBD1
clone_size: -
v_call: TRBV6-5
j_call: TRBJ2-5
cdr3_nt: TGTGCCAGCAGTTCCGGGACAGGTAGAGAGACCCAGTACTTC
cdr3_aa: CASSSGTGRETQYF

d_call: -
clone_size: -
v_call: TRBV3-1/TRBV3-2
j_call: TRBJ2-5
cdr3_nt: TGTGCCAGCAGCGCACAGTACCCCATTTACCCCCAAGAGACCCAGTACTTC
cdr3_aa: CASSAQYPIYPQETQYF

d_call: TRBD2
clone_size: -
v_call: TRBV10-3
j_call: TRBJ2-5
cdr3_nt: TGTGCCATCAGTGAGTCGAGGGGACTAGCGCAGGGTAAAGAGACCCAGTACTTC
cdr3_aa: CAISESRGLAQGKETQYF

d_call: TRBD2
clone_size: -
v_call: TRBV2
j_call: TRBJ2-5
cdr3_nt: TGTGCCAGCAGCTCGGGACTATTTCAAGAGACCCAGTACTTC
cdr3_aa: CASSSGLFQETQYF

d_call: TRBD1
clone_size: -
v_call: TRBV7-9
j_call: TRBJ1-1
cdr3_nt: TGTGCCAGCAGCCCCGGACAGGGGAGAAAAGGTGAAGCTTTCTTT
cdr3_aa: CASSPGQGRKGEAFF

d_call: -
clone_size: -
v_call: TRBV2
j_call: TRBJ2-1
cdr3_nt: TGTGCCAGCAGGAGGGAGCATTACAATGAGCAGTTCTTC
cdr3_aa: CASRREHYNEQFF

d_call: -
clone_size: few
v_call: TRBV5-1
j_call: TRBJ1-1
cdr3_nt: TGCGCCAGCAGCTTCTCCCAGGGGCACACTGAAGCTTTCTTT
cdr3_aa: CASSFSQGHTEAFF

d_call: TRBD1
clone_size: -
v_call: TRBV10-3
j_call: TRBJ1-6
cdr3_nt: TGTGCCATCAGGCCGGACAGGGACAATTCACCCCTCCACTTT
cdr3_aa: CAIRPDRDNSPLHF

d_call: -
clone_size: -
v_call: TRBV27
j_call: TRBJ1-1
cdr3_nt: TGTGCCAGCAGTTTATCTATTAACACAAACACTGAAGCTTTCTTT
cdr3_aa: CASSLSINTNTEAFF

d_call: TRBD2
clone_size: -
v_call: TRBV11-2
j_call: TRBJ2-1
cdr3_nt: TGTGCCAGCAGCACACGACTAGCGGGCAATGAGCAGTTCTTC
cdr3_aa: CASSTRLAGNEQFF

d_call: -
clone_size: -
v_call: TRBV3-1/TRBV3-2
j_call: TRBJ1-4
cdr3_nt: TGTGCCAGCAGCCACGGGAGCGCAGGCAGTAATGAAAAACTGTTTTTT
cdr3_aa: CASSHGSAGSNEKLFF

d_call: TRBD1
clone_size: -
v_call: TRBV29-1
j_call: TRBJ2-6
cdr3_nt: TGCAGCGTTCGACAGGGAACTGGGGCCAACGTCCTGACTTTC
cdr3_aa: CSVRQGTGANVLTF

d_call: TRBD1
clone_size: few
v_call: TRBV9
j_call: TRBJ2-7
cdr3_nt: TGTGCCAGCAGCGGGGGACAGAGTCCCTACGAGCAGTACTTC
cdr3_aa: CASSGGQSPYEQYF

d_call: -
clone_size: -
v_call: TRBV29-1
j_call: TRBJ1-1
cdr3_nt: TGCAGCGTTGAAAAGTTGGGGGCGAACACTGAAGCTTTCTTT
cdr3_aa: CSVEKLGANTEAFF

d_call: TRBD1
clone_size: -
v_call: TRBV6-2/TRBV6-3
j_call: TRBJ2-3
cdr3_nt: TGTGCCAGCAGCTTAGGACAGGGGAGCACAGATACGCAGTATTTT
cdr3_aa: CASSLGQGSTDTQYF

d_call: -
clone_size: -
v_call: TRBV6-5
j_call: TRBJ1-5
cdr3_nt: TGTGCCAGCAGGAGGAGCGGCCGCAATCAGCCCCAGCATTTT
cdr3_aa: CASRRSGRNQPQHF

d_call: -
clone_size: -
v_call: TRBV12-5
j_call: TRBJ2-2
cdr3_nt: TGTGCTAGTGCCATGGAGGGGGAGCTGTTTTTT
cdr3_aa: CASAMEGELFF

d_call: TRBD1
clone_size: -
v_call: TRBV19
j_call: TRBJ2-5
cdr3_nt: TGTGCCAGTAGAAGTGGGACAGGAGGGTACCAAGAGACCCAGTACTTC
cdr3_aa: CASRSGTGGYQETQYF

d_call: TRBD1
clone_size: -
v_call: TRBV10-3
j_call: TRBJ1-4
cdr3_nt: TGTGCCATCAGTGAGGGTGGATCCGGACAGGGAGGCGAAAAACTGTTTTTT
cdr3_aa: CAISEGGSGQGGEKLFF

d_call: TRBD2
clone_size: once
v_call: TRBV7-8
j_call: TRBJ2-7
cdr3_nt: TGTGCCAGCAGCCCTCCCCCGGGACTAGCGGGGTACGAGCAGTACTTC
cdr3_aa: CASSPPPGLAGYEQYF

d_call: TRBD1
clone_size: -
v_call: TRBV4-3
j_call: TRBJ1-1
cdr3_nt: TGCGCCAGCAGCCAAGGATGGGACAGGGACACTGAAGCTTTCTTT
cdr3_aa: CASSQGWDRDTEAFF

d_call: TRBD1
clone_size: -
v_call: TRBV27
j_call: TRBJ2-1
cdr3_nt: TGTGCCAGCACCGGGGGGACAGGGACCCTCAATGAGCAGTTCTTC
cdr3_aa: CASTGGTGTLNEQFF

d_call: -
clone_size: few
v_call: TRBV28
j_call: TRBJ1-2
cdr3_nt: TGTGCCAGCAGTTTGGGGGGGGCAGTGCCCCACTATGGCTACACCTTC
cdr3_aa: CASSLGGAVPHYGYTF

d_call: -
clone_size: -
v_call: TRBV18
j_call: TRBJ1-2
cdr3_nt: TGTGCCAGCTCACCCCGACAGCCTGGTGGCTACACCTTC
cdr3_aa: CASSPRQPGGYTF

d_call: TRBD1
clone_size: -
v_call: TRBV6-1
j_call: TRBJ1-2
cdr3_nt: TGTGCCAGCAGTGAAGTGATTGGCAGGGACAGGCGTAACTATGGCTACACCTTC
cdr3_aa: CASSEVIGRDRRNYGYTF

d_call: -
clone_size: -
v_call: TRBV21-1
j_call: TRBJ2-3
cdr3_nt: TGTGCCAGCGCAAACAGACAGGGCGTCGGGAATACGCAGTATTTT
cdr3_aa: CASANRQGVGNTQYF

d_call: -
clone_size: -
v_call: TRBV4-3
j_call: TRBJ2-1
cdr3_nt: TGCGCCAGCAGCCAAGAAATCTCGGGATTTATCAATGAGCAGTTCTTC
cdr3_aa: CASSQEISGFINEQFF

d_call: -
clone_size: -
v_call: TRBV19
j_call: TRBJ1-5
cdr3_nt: TGTGCCAGTAGTATAGGTAACAGCCTCAATCAGCCCCAGCATTTT
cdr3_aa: CASSIGNSLNQPQHF

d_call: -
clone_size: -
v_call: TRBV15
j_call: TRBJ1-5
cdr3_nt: TGTGCCACCAGCAGAGGAGGCAGGGTACAGCCCCAGCATTTT
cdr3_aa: CATSRGGRVQPQHF

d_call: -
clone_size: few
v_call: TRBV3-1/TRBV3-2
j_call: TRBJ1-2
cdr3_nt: TGTGCCAGCAGCCCCTCCCGGACCGGAGGTAGCTACACCTTC
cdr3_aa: CASSPSRTGGSYTF

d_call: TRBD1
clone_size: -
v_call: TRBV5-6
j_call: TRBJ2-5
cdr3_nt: TGTGCCAGCAGCGCCGCCCTAGGGGGCTTCCAAGAGACCCAGTACTTC
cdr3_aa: CASSAALGGFQETQYF

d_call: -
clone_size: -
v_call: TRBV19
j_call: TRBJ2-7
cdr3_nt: TGTGCCAGTAGGTACGACAGAGGCTACGAGCAGTACTTC
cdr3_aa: CASRYDRGYEQYF

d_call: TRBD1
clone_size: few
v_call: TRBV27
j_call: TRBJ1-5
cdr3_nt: TGTGCCAGCAGTTTACGGACAGGTTACAATCAGCCCCAGCATTTT
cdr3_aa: CASSLRTGYNQPQHF

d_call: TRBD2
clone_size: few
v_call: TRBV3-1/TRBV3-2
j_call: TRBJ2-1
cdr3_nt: TGTGCCAGCAGCCCCGGGACTAGCGGGGTCAATGAGCAGTTCTTC
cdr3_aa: CASSPGTSGVNEQFF

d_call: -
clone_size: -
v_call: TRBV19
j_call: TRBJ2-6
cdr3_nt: TGTGCCAGTAGACCAGGGGCCTCTGGGGCCAACGTCCTGACTTTC
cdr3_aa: CASRPGASGANVLTF

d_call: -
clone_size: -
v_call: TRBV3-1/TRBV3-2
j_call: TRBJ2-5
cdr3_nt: TGTGCCAGCAGCCAAGATTTCGACTTCCAAGAGACCCAGTACTTC
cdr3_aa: CASSQDFDFQETQYF